This T cell receptor beta chain was recorded in a study of T-cell reconstitution after alpha-beta-depleted transplantation in children. Researchers prepared the TCRbeta library using unique molecular identifiers, the study reports. MiXCR, applied by TCRdb to the PCR reads, yields one record per CDR3 protein. This table holds some 300,000 distinct CDR3 sequences, roughly 7.8% found once. Study results and limitations: About two months after transplant, alpha-beta T cells reportedly came from several hundred expanded graft clones. A year post-transplant, T-cell counts and diversity derived mostly from newly produced T cells.

This clonotype was seen only a few times. The antigen is not known. CDR3 length: 15 residues. The germline gives CDR1 SGHRS, CDR2 YFSETQ. V lost 0 bases and J lost 5, with 14 bases in between. Material: peripheral blood, obtained 360 days after TCRalphabeta/CD19-depleted stem cell transplant. This chain joins TRBV5-1 and TRBJ2-5, with D uncertain. This sequence was found in a female patient aged 2-9 years who had a stem cell transplant for Fanconi anemia, so the T cells may come from the graft donor. CDR3 nucleotides: TGCGCCAGCAGCTTGGAGGCCATCGCCAGGGAGACCCAGTACTTC. Protein product: CASSLEAIARETQYF.